This T cell receptor beta chain came from a study of shared clonotypes between healthy human individuals. In the study overall: Per-donor plates numbered three CD4 naive, three CD4 memory, two CD8 naive and one CD8 memory.

Caucasian adults residing in Nashville, Tennessee made up all the donors. The V end was cut by 5 bases, the J end by 9 bases, with 11 bases between. Germline V gene sequence: CDR1 WSHSY, CDR2 SAAADI. The CDR3 spans 11 residues. The authors ran the assay at deep level. Data came from immunoSEQ multiplex PCR; TCRdb stores just in-frame clones and leaves some out. The profile covers around 750,000 clones, with under 80% appearing a single time and 1.5% to 2% taken by the ten largest. This receptor was identified in a woman aged 25 to 39 in good health. The sequencing input was memory CD4+ T cells sorted from blood. Subset of the sample: CD45RA-negative fraction. The J gene is TRBJ2-7, the V gene TRBV10-2, with D perhaps TRBD1 (6 bases). The CDR3 loop is CASSQGSAQYF. For the CDR3, the DNA is TGCGCCAGCAGTCAGGGGTCTGCGCAGTACTTC.